The clone carrying this TCR beta chain was detected only a few times. No antigen is known for it. This entry belongs to a study of T-cell memory formation after mild COVID-19. Findings of the study overall: Contracting clones from day 15 to 85 had balanced CD4/CD8; later expanders favoured CD4+.

Germline CDR1 SEHNR, CDR2 FQNEAQ (reference sequence). V lost 5 bases to trimming and J lost 8 bases, with 16 bases between them. This CDR3 spans 14 amino acids. MiXCR was run by TCRdb on the 5' RACE reads, yielding one entry per CDR3 protein. The sample includes roughly 510,000 distinct CDR3 sequences, 17% of them seen just once. The receptor was isolated from an adult woman who had mild COVID-19 (a few samples of this study predate the infection). Cell type and time point are not known. J is TRBJ2-1 and V is TRBV7-9; no firm D call. Sample: PBMCs or a T cell subset sorted from them (not recorded which). The CDR3: CASSPFVGLDEQFF. The CDR3 DNA sequence: TGTGCCAGCAGCCCTTTCGTAGGGCTAGATGAGCAGTTCTTC. Based on the CDR3 plus reference TRBV7-9 and TRBJ2-1, the full variable domain is DTGVSQNPRHKITKRGQNVTFRCDPISEHNRLYWYRQTLGQGPEFLTYFQNEAQLEKSRLLSDRFSAERPKGSFSTLEIQRTEQGDSAMYLCASSPFVGLDEQFFGPGTRLTVL.